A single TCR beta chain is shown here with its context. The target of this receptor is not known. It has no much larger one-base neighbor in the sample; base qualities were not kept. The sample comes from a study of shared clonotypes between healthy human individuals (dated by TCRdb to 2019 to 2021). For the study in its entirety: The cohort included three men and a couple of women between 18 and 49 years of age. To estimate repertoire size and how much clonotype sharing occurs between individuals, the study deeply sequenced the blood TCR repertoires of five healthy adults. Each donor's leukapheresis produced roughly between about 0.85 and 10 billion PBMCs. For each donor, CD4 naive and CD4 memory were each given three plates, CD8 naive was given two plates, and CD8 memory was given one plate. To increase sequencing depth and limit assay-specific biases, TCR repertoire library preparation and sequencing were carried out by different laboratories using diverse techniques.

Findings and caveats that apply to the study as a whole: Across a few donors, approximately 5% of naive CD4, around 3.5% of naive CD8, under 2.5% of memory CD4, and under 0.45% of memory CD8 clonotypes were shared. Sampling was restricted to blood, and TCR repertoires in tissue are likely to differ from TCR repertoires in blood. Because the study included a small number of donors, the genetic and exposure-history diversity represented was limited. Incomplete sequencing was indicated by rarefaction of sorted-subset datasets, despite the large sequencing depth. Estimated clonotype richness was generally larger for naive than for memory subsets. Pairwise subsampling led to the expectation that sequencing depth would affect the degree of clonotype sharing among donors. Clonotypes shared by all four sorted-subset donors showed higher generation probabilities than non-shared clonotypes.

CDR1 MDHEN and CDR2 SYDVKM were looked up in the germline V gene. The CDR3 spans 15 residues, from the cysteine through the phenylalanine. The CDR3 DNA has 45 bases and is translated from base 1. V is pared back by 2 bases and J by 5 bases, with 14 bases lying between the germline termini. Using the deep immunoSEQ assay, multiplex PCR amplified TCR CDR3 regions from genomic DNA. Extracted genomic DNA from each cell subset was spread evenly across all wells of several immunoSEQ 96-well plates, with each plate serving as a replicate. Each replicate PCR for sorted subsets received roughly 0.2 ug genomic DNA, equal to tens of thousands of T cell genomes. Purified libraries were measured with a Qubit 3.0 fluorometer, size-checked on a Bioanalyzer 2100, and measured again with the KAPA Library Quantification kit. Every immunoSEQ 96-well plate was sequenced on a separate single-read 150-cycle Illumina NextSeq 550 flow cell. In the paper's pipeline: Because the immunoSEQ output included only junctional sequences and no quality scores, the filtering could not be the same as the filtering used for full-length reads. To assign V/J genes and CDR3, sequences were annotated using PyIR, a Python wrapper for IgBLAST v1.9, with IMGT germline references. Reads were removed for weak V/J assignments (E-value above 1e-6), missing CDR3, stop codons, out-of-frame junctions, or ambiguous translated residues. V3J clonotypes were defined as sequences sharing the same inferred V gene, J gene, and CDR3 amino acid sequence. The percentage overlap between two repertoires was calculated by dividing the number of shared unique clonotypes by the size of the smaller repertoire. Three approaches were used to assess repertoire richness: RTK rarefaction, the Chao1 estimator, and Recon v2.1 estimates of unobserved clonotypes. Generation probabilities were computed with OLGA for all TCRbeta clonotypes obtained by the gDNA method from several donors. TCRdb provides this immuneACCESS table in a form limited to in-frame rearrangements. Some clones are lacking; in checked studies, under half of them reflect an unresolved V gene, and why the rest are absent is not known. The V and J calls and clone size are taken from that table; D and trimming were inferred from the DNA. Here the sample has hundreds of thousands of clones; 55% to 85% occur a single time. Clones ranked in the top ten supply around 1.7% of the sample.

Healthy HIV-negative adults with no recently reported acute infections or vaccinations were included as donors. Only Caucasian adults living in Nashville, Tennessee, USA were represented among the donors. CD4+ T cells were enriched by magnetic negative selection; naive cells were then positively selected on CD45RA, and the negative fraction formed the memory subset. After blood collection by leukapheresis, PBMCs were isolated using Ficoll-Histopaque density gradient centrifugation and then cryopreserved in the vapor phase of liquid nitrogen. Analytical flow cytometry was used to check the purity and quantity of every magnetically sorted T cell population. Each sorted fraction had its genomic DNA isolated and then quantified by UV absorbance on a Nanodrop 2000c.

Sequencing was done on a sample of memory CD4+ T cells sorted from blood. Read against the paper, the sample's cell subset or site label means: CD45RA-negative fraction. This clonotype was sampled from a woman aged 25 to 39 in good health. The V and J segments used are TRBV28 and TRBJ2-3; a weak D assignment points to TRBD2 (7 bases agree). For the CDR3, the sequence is CASSLPRGGQDTQYF. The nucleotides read TGTGCCAGCAGTTTACCCCGCGGGGGCCAAGATACGCAGTATTTT. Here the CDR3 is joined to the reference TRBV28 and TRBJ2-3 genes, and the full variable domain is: DVKVTQSSRYLVKRTGEKVFLECVQDMDHENMFWYRQDPGLGLRLIYFSYDVKMKEKGDIPEGYSVSREKKERFSLILESASTNQTSMYLCASSLPRGGQDTQYFGPGTRLTVL.